This entry lists 11 T cell receptor beta chains sequenced from one sample in a study of blood T cell repertoires in COVID-19. Data came from immunoSEQ multiplex PCR; TCRdb stores just in-frame clones and leaves some out. The sample has 210,000 or so clones, about four fifths seen once. The sequencing input was PBMCs or T cells enriched from blood (not recorded which). All receptors derive from a woman in her forties or fifties who had been exposed to COVID-19.

This clone was observed a handful of times. The rearrangement links TRBV7-8 to TRBJ2-7; the D is unclear. V dropped 5 bases and J dropped 0 bases, with 8 bases sitting between them. The CDR3 is 13 residues long. Germline lookup yields CDR1 SGHVS and CDR2 FQNEAQ. The CDR3 spells CASSRTSSYEQYF. As DNA, the CDR3 is TGTGCCAGCAGCCGAACAAGCTCCTACGAGCAGTACTTC.

This clone has only a few counts. The chain joins TRBV27 to TRBJ2-3; TRBD1 matches 7 bases. The CDR3 contains 15 residues. Looked up from germline, CDR1 is MNHEY and CDR2 is SMNVEV (reference sequence). Trimming at V came to 2 bases and at J to 2 bases, leaving 4 bases not matched to a gene. The CDR3 sequence is CASSLEGAYTDTQYF. The CDR3 nucleotides are TGTGCCAGCAGTTTAGAGGGGGCCTACACAGATACGCAGTATTTT.

In its sample, this clone was seen many times. CDR3 bases: TGTGCCAGCAGTGTGGACAGGGATTTCCATGCCGAAAAACTGTTTTTT. It translates to CASSVDRDFHAEKLFF. The rearrangement joins TRBV6-4 to TRBJ1-4, with TRBD1 matching 8 bases. From germline, CDR1 is MRHNA and CDR2 SNTAGT. The V gene end was trimmed by 4 bases and the J gene end by 8 bases; junction bases not matched to a gene: 12. The CDR3 covers 16 residues.

This clone has a handful of counts. This rearrangement joins TRBV7-8 to TRBJ2-7; D may be TRBD2 (5 bases). This CDR3 spans 14 amino acids. The ends were cut back, 2 bases at V and 6 bases at J, with 14 bases in the middle. The V gene's germline CDR1 is SGHVS and CDR2 FQNEAQ. The CDR3, as DNA: TGTGCCAGCAGCTTATCGCCGGGGATGGGCGAGCAGTACTTC. It encodes CASSLSPGMGEQYF.

The sample holds a few counts of this clone. The V gene is TRBV6-5, the J gene TRBJ1-2; D call uncertain. Germline assignment: CDR1 MNHEY and CDR2 SVGAGI. The CDR3 has 15 residues. The V gene lost 6 bases and the J gene lost 0 bases, with 14 bases spanning the gap. The CDR3 DNA reads as TGTGCCAGCAGCCCCTCGGAGCGGGCTAACTATGGCTACACCTTC. Protein product: CASSPSERANYGYTF.

The chain employs TRBV27 and TRBJ2-1; 14 bases match TRBD2. CDR3 length: 16 amino acids. With V trimmed by 5 bases and J by 4 bases, 4 bases remained unmatched. Germline V gene lookup returns CDR1 MNHEY and CDR2 SMNVEV (reference sequence). The CDR3 spells CASSGTSGGPYNEQFF. The CDR3 nucleotides read TGTGCCAGCAGTGGGACTAGCGGGGGACCTTACAATGAGCAGTTCTTC.

This clone occurred once. V usage is TRBV9 and J usage is TRBJ2-1; TRBD2 aligns across 7 bases. The junction had 6 bases not matched to a gene; V was cut back by 2 bases and J by 7 bases. This CDR3 is built from 14 residues. Germline CDR1 and CDR2: SGDLS and YYNGEE. The CDR3 loop is CASSVLSGANEQFF. In DNA, the CDR3 is TGTGCCAGCAGCGTGTTAAGCGGGGCAAATGAGCAGTTCTTC.

This clone was picked up a small number of times. The chain uses TRBV7-3 and TRBJ2-5, with D tentatively TRBD1 (6 bases). V lost 2 bases and J lost 6, with 13 bases in between. CDR3 size: 14 residues. Germline V gives CDR1 SGHTA, CDR2 FQGTGA. As DNA, the CDR3 is TGTGCCAGCAGCTTAGGGGGCCTAGAGAAGACCCAGTACTTC. As protein: CASSLGGLEKTQYF.

This chain connects TRBV30 to TRBJ1-1, with D hard to call. Trimming removed 2 bases from V and 1 base from J, with 8 bases in between. The CDR3 contains 13 residues. Germline CDR1 reads GTSNPN; CDR2 reads SVGIG (reference sequence). The CDR3 nucleotides are TGTGCCTGGAGTTCGGCGGGGAACACTGAAGCTTTCTTT. Amino acid sequence: CAWSSAGNTEAFF.

A word on this clone: Other DNA sequences within the sample encode an identical CDR3. The CDR3 region is CASSYSGQGNQPQHF. Here the CDR3 DNA reads TGTGCCAGCAGTTACTCGGGACAGGGGAACCAGCCCCAGCATTTT. The chain recombines TRBV6-5 with TRBJ1-5; 10 bases map to TRBD1. J gave up 7 bases and V 0 bases, and 3 bases lay outside the gene matches. The CDR3 contains 15 residues. Germline CDR1 is MNHEY and CDR2 is SVGAGI.

The J gene is TRBJ1-2, the V gene TRBV10-2; weak D call: TRBD1 (6 bases). The CDR3 loop spans 15 amino acids. Germline assignment: CDR1 WSHSY and CDR2 SAAADI. V was pared by 0 bases and J by 1 base, with 9 bases between. The CDR3 is CASSESDSYNYGYTF. The CDR3 DNA sequence: TGCGCCAGCAGTGAGTCGGACAGTTATAACTATGGCTACACCTTC.